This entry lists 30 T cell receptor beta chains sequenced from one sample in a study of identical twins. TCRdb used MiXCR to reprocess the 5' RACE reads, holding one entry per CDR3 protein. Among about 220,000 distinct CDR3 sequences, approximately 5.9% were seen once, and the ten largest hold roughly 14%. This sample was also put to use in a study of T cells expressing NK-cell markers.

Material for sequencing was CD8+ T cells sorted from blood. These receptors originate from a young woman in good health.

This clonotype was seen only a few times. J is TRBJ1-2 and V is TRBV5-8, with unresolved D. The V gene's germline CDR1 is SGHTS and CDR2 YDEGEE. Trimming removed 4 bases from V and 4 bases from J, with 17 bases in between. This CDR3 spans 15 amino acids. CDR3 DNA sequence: TGTGCCAGCAGCGGAGGGTACGACACCTTCTATGGCTACACCTTC. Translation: CASSGGYDTFYGYTF. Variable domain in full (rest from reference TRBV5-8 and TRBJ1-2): EAGVTQSPTHLIKTRGQQATLRCSPISGHTSVYWYQQALGLGLQFLLWYDEGEERNRGNFPPRFSGRQFPNYSSELNVNALELEDSALYLCASSGGYDTFYGYTFGSGTRLTVV.

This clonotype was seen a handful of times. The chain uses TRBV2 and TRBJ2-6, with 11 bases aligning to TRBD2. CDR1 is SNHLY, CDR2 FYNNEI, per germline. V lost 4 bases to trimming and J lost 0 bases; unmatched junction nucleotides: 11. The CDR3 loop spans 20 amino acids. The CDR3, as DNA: TGTGCCAGCAGTGGAGTACTTTCAGGACTAGCGGGCTCTGGGGCCAACGTCCTGACTTTC. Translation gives CASSGVLSGLAGSGANVLTF.

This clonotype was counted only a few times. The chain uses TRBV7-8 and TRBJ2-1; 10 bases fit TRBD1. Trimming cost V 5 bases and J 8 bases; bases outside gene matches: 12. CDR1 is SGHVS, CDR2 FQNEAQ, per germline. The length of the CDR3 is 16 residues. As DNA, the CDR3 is TGTGCCAGCAGCCGGGGGACGGGACAGGGGATGGATGAGCAGTTCTTC. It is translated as CASSRGTGQGMDEQFF.

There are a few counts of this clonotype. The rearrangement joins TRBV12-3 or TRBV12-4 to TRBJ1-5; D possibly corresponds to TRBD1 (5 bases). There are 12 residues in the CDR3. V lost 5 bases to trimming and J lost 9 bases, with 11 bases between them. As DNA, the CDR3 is TGTGCCAGCAGTGCCAGGGTCTGGCCCCAGCATTTT. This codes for CASSARVWPQHF.

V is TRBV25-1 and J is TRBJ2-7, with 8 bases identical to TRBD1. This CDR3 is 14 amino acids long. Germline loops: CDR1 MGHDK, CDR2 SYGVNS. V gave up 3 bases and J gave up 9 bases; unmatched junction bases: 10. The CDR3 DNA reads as TGTGCCAGCAGTGAGCAGGGGGCTCGTGAGGGGCAGTACTTC. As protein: CASSEQGAREGQYF.

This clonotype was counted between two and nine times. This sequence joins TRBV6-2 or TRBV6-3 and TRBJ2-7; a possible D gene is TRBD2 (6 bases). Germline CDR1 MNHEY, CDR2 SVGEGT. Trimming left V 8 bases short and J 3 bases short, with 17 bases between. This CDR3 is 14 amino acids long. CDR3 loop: CASLSSVGYYEQYF. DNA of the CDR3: TGTGCCAGCCTTTCTAGCGTCGGTTACTACGAGCAGTACTTC.

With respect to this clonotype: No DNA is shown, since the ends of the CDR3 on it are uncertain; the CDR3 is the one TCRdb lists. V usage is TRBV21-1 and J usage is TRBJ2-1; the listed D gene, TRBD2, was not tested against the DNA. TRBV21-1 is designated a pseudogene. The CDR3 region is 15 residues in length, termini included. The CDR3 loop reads CASSKVASGSNEQFF.

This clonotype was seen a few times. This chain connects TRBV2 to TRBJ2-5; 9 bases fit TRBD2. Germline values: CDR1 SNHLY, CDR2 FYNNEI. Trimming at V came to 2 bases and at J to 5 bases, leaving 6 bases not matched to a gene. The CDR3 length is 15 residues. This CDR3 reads CASSEPAGGRETQYF. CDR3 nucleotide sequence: TGTGCCAGCAGTGAACCTGCGGGGGGGCGGGAGACCCAGTACTTC.

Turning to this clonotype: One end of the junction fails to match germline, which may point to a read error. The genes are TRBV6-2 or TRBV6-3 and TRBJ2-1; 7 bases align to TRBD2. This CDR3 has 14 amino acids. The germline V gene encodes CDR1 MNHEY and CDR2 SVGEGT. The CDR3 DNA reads TGTGCCAGCGGGGCTAGCGGCTCCTACAATAAGCAGTTCTTC. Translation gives CASGASGSYNKQFF.

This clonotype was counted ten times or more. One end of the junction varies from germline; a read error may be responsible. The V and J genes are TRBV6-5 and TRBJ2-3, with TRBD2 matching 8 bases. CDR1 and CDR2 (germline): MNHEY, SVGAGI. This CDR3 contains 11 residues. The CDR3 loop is CASGGGRGAIF. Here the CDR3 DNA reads TGTGCCAGCGGGGGAGGGCGGGGGGCGATTTTT.

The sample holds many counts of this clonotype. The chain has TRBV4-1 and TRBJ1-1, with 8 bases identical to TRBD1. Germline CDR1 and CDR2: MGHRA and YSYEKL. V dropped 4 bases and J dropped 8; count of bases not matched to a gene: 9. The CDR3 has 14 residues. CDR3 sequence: CASSPGQATREAFF. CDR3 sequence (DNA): TGCGCCAGCAGCCCGGGACAGGCGACGAGAGAAGCTTTCTTT.

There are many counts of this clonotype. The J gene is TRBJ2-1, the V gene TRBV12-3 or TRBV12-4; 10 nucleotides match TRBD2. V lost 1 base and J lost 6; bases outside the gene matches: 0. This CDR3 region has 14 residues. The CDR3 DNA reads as TGTGCCAGCAGTTTAGGGACTAGCGGCAATGAGCAGTTCTTC. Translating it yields CASSLGTSGNEQFF.

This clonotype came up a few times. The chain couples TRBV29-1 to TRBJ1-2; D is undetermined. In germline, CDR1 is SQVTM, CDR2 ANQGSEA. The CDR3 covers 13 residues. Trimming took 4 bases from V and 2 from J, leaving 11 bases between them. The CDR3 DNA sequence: TGCAGCGTTGTGGAGGGCGCCAACTATGGCTACACCTTC. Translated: CSVVEGANYGYTF.

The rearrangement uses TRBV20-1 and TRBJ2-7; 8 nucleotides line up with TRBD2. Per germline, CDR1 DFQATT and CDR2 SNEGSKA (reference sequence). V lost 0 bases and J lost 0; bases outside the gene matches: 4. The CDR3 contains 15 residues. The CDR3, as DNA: TGCAGTGCTAGAGATCTTGCGGGGGGCTCCTACGAGCAGTACTTC. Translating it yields CSARDLAGGSYEQYF.

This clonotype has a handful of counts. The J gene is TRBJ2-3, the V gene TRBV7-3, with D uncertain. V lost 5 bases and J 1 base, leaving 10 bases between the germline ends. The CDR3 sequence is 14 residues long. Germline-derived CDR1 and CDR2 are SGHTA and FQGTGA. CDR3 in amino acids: CASSPLPGTDTQYF. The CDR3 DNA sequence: TGTGCCAGCAGCCCCCTTCCGGGCACAGATACGCAGTATTTT.

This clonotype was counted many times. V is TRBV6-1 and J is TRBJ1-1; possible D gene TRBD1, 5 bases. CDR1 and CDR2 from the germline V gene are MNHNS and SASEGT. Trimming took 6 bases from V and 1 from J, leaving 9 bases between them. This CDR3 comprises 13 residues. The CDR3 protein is CASSQGRNTEAFF. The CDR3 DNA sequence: TGTGCCAGCAGCCAGGGACGGAACACTGAAGCTTTCTTT.

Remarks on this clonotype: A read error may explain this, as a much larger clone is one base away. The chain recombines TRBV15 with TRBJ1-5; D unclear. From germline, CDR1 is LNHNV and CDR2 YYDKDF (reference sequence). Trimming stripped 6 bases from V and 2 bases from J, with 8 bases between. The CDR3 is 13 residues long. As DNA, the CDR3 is TGTGCCACCAGTGGTAAGGGCAATCAGCCCCAGCATTTT. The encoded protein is CATSGKGNQPQHF.

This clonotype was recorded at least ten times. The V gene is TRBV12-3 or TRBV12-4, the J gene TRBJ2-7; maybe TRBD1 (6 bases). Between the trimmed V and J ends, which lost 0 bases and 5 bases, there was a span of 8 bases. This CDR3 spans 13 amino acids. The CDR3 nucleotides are TGTGCCAGCAGTTTAGCGCCAGGGGACGAGCAGTACTTC. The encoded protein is CASSLAPGDEQYF.

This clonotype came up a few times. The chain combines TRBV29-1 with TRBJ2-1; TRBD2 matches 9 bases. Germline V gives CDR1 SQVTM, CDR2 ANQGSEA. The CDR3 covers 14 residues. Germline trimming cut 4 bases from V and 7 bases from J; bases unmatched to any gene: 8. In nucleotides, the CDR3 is TGCAGCGTTGGTAGGGCGGGGGGGCGAAATGAGCAGTTCTTC. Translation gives CSVGRAGGRNEQFF.

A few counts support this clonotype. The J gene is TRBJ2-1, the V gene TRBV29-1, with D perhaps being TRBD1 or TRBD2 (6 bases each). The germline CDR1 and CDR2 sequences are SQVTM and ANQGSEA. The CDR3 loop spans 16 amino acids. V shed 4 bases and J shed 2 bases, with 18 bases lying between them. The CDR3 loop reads CSVGGADTRPYNEQFF. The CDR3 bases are TGCAGCGTTGGGGGGGCTGACACCCGACCCTACAATGAGCAGTTCTTC.

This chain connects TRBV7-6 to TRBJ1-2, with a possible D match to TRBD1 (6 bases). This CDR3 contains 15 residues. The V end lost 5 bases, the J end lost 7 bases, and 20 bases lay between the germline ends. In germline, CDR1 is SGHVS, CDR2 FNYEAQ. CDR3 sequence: CASSPTGRGSFGYTF. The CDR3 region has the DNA TGTGCCAGCAGCCCAACCGGCAGGGGAAGCTTTGGCTACACCTTC.

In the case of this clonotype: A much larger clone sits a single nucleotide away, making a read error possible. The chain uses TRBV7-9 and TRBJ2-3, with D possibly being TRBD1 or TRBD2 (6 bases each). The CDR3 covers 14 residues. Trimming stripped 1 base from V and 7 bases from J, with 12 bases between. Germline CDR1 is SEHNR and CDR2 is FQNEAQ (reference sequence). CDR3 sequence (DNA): TGTGCCAGCAGCTTAGGGGGGGCCCCATATACGCAGTATTTT. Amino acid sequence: CASSLGGAPYTQYF.

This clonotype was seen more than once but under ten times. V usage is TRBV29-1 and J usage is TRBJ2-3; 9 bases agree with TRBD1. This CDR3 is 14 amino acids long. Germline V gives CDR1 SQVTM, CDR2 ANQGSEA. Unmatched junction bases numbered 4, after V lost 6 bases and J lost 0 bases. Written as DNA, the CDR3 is TGCAGCGTGGGGGACAGGGTGAGCACAGATACGCAGTATTTT. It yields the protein CSVGDRVSTDTQYF.

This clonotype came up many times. The CDR3 spells CATSTLAGDVNEQFF. The CDR3 coding sequence is TGTGCCACCAGCACCTTAGCGGGAGACGTCAATGAGCAGTTCTTC. The chain carries TRBV15 and TRBJ2-1; 9 nucleotides align to TRBD2. Losses at the gene ends were 4 bases for V and 6 bases for J; bases not matched to a gene: 7. Germline values: CDR1 LNHNV, CDR2 YYDKDF (reference sequence). The CDR3 is 15 residues long.

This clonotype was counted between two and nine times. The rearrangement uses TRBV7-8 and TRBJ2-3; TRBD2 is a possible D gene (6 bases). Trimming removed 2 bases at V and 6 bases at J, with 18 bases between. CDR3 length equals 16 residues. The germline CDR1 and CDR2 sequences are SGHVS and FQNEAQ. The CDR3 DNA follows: TGTGCCAGCAGCTTACGCCCAGCGGGCACCTCGGATACGCAGTATTTT. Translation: CASSLRPAGTSDTQYF.

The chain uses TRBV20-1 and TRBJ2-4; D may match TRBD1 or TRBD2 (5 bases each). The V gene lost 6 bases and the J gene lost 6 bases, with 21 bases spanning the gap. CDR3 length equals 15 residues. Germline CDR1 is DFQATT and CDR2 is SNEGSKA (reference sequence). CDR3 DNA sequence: TGCAGTGCCGATTTAGGGACGGAAAGGACAAACATTCAGTACTTC. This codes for CSADLGTERTNIQYF.

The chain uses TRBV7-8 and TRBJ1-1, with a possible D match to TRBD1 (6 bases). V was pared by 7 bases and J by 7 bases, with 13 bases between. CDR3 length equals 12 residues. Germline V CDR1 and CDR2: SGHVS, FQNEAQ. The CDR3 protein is CASTSDRFEAFF. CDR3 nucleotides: TGTGCCAGCACCTCGGACAGATTTGAAGCTTTCTTT.

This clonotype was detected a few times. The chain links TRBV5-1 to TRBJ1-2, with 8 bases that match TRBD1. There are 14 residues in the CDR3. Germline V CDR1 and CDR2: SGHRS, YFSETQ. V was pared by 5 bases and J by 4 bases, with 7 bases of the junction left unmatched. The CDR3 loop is CASRGTGAFYGYTF. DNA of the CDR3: TGCGCCAGCAGGGGGACAGGAGCTTTCTATGGCTACACCTTC.

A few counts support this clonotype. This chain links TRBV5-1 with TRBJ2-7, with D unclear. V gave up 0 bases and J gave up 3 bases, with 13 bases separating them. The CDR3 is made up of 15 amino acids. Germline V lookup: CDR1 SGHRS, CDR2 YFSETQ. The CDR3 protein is CASSLVADFSYEQYF. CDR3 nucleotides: TGCGCCAGCAGCTTGGTGGCAGATTTCAGCTACGAGCAGTACTTC.

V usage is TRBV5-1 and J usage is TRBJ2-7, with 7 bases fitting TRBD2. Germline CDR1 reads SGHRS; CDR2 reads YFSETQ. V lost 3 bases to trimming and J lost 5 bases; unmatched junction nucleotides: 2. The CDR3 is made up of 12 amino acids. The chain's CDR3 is CASSWGGDEQYF. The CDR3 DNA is TGCGCCAGCAGCTGGGGGGGGGACGAGCAGTACTTC.